The clone carrying this TCR beta chain was seen a few times. Investigators prepared the TCR beta libraries by applying iRepertoire HTBI primers and Arm-PCR of CDR3 regions. MiXCR, run by TCRdb on the multiplex PCR reads, gives a single entry per CDR3 protein. This sample has around 450,000 distinct CDR3 sequences, with approximately 16% found just once. This record belongs to a study of regulatory T cells in long-lasting Graves disease. As for time point: newly diagnosed GD, antithyroid drugs for less than 3 months. The authors made the TCR library using RNA they extracted from PBMCs. In germline, CDR1 is MNHEY, CDR2 SMNVEV (reference sequence). The CDR3 is 13 amino acids. V was cut by 3 bases and J by 8 bases, with 11 bases left in between. The same specimen was also included in a second study, on T cells in Graves' hyperthyroidism and ophthalmopathy. As that report states: The HTBI primer set drove a first-round RT-PCR of the TCR CDR3.

Sample: peripheral blood mononuclear cells (PBMCs), taken at new diagnosis, from a patient treated with antithyroid drugs. The TCR sequence derives from a woman aged 35 to 49 with Graves disease. The V gene is TRBV27, the J gene TRBJ2-1; D is uncertain. The DNA of the CDR3 is TGTGCCAGCAGTTTTTTGTCCCTGGATGAGCAGTTCTTC. Protein: CASSFLSLDEQFF.